A selection of T cell receptor beta chains follows, all from one sample in a study of T cells in narcolepsy. Sequenced by immunoSEQ multiplex PCR; TCRdb stores in-frame clones only, minus some. The repertoire consists of about 35,000 clones, with 70% to 85% occurring once and the leading ten covering around 2%. Sequenced material: memory (CD45RA-) CD4+ T cells from blood. These receptors were obtained from a human donor in good health. Each CDR3 is given with its conserved first and last residue. The D gene is left open where the match is weak. A row's size may be missing; if present it is once, few, many or a size class.

abundance: NA
d_gene: NA
j_gene: TRBJ2-2
v_gene: TRBV11-2
CDR3aa: CASSFTGGYGELFF
CDR3nt: TGTGCCAGCAGCTTTACGGGCGGTTACGGGGAGCTGTTTTTT

abundance: NA
d_gene: NA
j_gene: TRBJ2-2
v_gene: TRBV13
CDR3aa: CASRAGSANTGELFF
CDR3nt: TGTGCCAGCAGAGCAGGGTCAGCGAACACCGGGGAGCTGTTTTTT

abundance: NA
d_gene: NA
j_gene: TRBJ1-1
v_gene: TRBV21-1
CDR3aa: CASSTLLPTDTEAFF
CDR3nt: TGTGCCAGCAGCACCCTTCTTCCTACAGACACTGAAGCTTTCTTT

abundance: NA
d_gene: NA
j_gene: TRBJ1-1
v_gene: TRBV5-1
CDR3aa: CASSLSDLQSGIAFF
CDR3nt: TGCGCCAGCAGCTTGTCGGACCTGCAGAGCGGTATAGCTTTCTTT

abundance: NA
d_gene: TRBD1
j_gene: TRBJ2-7
v_gene: TRBV19
CDR3aa: CASRRTGSYEQYF
CDR3nt: TGTGCCAGTAGGAGGACAGGGAGCTACGAGCAGTACTTC

abundance: NA
d_gene: NA
j_gene: TRBJ1-5
v_gene: TRBV5-5
CDR3aa: CASSLRGGNQPQHF
CDR3nt: TGTGCCAGCAGCTTGAGAGGGGGCAATCAGCCCCAGCATTTT

abundance: once
d_gene: NA
j_gene: TRBJ2-3
v_gene: TRBV5-1
CDR3aa: CASSNGGGFTDTQYF
CDR3nt: TGCGCCAGCAGCAACGGAGGGGGTTTTACGGATACGCAGTATTTT

abundance: NA
d_gene: NA
j_gene: TRBJ1-4
v_gene: TRBV6-6
CDR3aa: CASRGQRSGLFF
CDR3nt: TGTGCCAGCAGAGGACAGAGGAGTGGGCTGTTTTTT

abundance: NA
d_gene: NA
j_gene: TRBJ1-2
v_gene: TRBV6-1
CDR3aa: CASSEVRAAAYGYTF
CDR3nt: TGTGCCAGCAGTGAAGTCAGGGCCGCCGCCTATGGCTACACCTTC

abundance: NA
d_gene: TRBD1
j_gene: TRBJ1-2
v_gene: TRBV4-1
CDR3aa: CASSQLPGQTSGGYTF
CDR3nt: TGCGCCAGCAGCCAACTACCGGGACAGACTTCGGGGGGCTACACCTTC

abundance: NA
d_gene: NA
j_gene: TRBJ2-7
v_gene: TRBV18
CDR3aa: CASSPLLKTGNEQYF
CDR3nt: TGTGCCAGCTCACCATTATTAAAGACAGGCAACGAGCAGTACTTC

abundance: NA
d_gene: TRBD2
j_gene: TRBJ2-3
v_gene: TRBV5-1
CDR3aa: CASSQGLAGGRTLTDTQYF
CDR3nt: TGCGCCAGCAGCCAGGGACTAGCGGGGGGCCGTACCCTCACAGATACGCAGTATTTT

abundance: NA
d_gene: NA
j_gene: TRBJ2-6
v_gene: TRBV6-1
CDR3aa: CASQLSGANVLTF
CDR3nt: TGTGCCAGTCAGCTCTCTGGGGCCAACGTCCTGACTTTC

abundance: NA
d_gene: NA
j_gene: TRBJ1-3
v_gene: TRBV6-1
CDR3aa: CASVSSGNTIYF
CDR3nt: TGTGCCAGCGTTAGCTCTGGAAACACCATATATTTT

abundance: NA
d_gene: NA
j_gene: TRBJ1-1
v_gene: TRBV5-1
CDR3aa: CASSLRAGVNTEAFF
CDR3nt: TGCGCCAGCAGCTTGAGGGCGGGCGTGAACACTGAAGCTTTCTTT

abundance: few
d_gene: NA
j_gene: TRBJ2-7
v_gene: TRBV10-3
CDR3aa: CDISHEQYF
CDR3nt: TGTGATATATCTCACGAGCAGTACTTC

abundance: NA
d_gene: NA
j_gene: TRBJ1-1
v_gene: TRBV11-2
CDR3aa: CASSLSQGTEAFF
CDR3nt: TGTGCCAGCAGCTTATCTCAGGGTACTGAAGCTTTCTTT